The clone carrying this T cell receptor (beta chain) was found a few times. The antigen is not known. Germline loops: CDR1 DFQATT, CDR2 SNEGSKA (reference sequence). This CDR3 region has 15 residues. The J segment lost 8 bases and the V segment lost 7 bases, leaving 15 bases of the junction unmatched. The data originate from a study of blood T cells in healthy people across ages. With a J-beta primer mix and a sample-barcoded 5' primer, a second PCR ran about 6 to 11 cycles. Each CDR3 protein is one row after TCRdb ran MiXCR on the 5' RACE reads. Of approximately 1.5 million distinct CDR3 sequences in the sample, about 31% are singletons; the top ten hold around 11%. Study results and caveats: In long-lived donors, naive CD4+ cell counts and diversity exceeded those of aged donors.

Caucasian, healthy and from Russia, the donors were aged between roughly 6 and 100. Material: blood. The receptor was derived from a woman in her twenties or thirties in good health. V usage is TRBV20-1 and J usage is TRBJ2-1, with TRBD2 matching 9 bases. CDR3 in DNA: TGCAGTGTCCCATCAGGGCTAGCGGGACCCCATGAGCAGTTCTTC. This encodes CSVPSGLAGPHEQFF.